The 6 T cell receptor beta chains below were found in one sample sequenced in a study of T-cell reconstitution after alpha-beta-depleted transplantation in children. The library targeted TCRbeta and was prepared with unique molecular identifiers. TCRdb re-called the PCR reads with MiXCR, one entry per CDR3 protein. Here the sample spans some 400,000 distinct CDR3 sequences, 20% being singletons. Sequences were derived from PBMCs from the stem cell graft donor, sampled from the stem cell graft. The receptors were sampled from a human donor who donated a stem cell graft to a child with acute myeloid leukemia.

V and J are TRBV12-3 or TRBV12-4 and TRBJ2-1; 7 positions agree with TRBD2. The J segment lost 14 bases and the V segment lost 5 bases, leaving 9 bases of the junction unmatched. This CDR3 is 12 amino acids long. CDR3 residues: CASSINRRGEFF. CDR3 sequence (DNA): TGTGCCAGCAGTATAAACCGCCGGGGGGAGTTCTTC.

This clonotype occurred a few times. The rearrangement links TRBV20-1 to TRBJ1-1; D unresolved. CDR1 and CDR2 from the germline V gene are DFQATT and SNEGSKA (reference sequence). The CDR3 covers 14 residues. V gave up 6 bases and J gave up 3 bases, with 17 bases separating them. This CDR3 reads CSAPSGSWYTEAFF. Here the CDR3 DNA reads TGCAGTGCCCCTTCGGGGAGCTGGTACACTGAAGCTTTCTTT.

Only a few counts were recorded for this clonotype. CDR3 in amino acids: CSVSGGGTDTQYF. CDR3 coding DNA: TGCAGCGTATCGGGGGGAGGCACAGATACGCAGTATTTT. The chain couples TRBV29-1 to TRBJ2-3; 7 bases match TRBD2. This CDR3 has 13 amino acids. The V gene end was trimmed by 6 bases and the J gene end by 1 base; junction bases not matched to a gene: 4. In germline, CDR1 is SQVTM, CDR2 ANQGSEA.

The chain couples TRBV4-2 to TRBJ2-1; 8 bases are shared with TRBD1. Per the germline V gene, CDR1 is LGHNA and CDR2 is YNFKEQ. This CDR3 is built from 16 residues. Losses at the gene ends were 4 bases for V and 3 bases for J; bases not matched to a gene: 8. In DNA, the CDR3 is TGTGCCAGCAGCCTCGACCGGGACAGGCTCTACAATGAGCAGTTCTTC. Its translation is CASSLDRDRLYNEQFF.

The rearrangement joins TRBV6-5 to TRBJ2-3; a possible D gene is TRBD1 (6 bases). The germline gives CDR1 MNHEY, CDR2 SVGAGI. The CDR3 has 15 residues. Trimming took off 2 bases at V and 6 bases at J, with 15 bases between the two ends. Written as DNA, the CDR3 is TGTGCCAGCAGTTACGATACAGGGTTCGCGGATACGCAGTATTTT. Translation gives CASSYDTGFADTQYF.

This clonotype was detected only once. This chain links TRBV5-1 with TRBJ2-5, with 7 bases identical to TRBD1. J lost 5 bases, V lost 3 bases, and 7 bases had no gene match. Germline loops: CDR1 SGHRS, CDR2 YFSETQ. This CDR3 spans 14 amino acids. The chain's CDR3 is CASSSLDRVETQYF. CDR3 nucleotide sequence: TGCGCCAGCAGCTCGTTAGACAGGGTTGAGACCCAGTACTTC.